Included here is one T cell receptor (beta chain) sequence, with context. Clones were sequenced by immunoSEQ multiplex PCR, and TCRdb holds only the in-frame ones, with some missing. This repertoire shows 55,000 to 85,000 clones, less than 95% found once; its top ten account for roughly 1.5%. The J segment lost 7 bases and the V segment lost 6 bases, leaving 4 bases of the junction unmatched. Germline V gene lookup returns CDR1 MRHNA and CDR2 SNTAGT. CDR3 length equals 12 residues. These data are taken from a study of T cell changes during pregnancy in multiple sclerosis. Sequenced material: peripheral blood, taken in the third trimester of pregnancy. J is TRBJ1-1 and V is TRBV6-4, with TRBD1 matching 8 bases. This clonotype was sampled from a female donor with multiple sclerosis, enrolled in a pregnancy study. In DNA, the CDR3 is TGTGCCAGCAGGGCCGGACAGGGTGAAGCTTTCTTT. This sequence encodes CASRAGQGEAFF.